This paragraph reports one T cell receptor (beta chain). What it binds is unknown. This specimen comes from a study of CD8 T cells in ankylosing spondylitis. Whole-study findings and limits: In synovial fluid and blood from reactive arthritis, some motif variants were previously reported. Seemingly characteristic of ankylosing spondylitis blood was a TCR beta motif consisting of about 8 highly homologous variants. There was reportedly significant enrichment of clones that were disease-linked in matched ankylosing spondylitis synovial fluid.

Preparation of TCR beta libraries was done by quantitative 5'-RACE with molecular barcodes. TCRdb independently ran MiXCR on the 5' RACE reads; one entry per CDR3 protein. Seen here are 190,000 or so distinct CDR3 sequences, 10% to 15% observed once, and the top ten hold approximately 15%. The CDR3 runs 11 residues. Deletions cut 8 bases from V and 8 bases from J, with 12 bases between. CDR1 is MNHNS, CDR2 SASEGT, per germline. Sequenced: blood, either unsorted or a sorted T cell fraction (not recorded which). The V call is TRBV6-1, the J call TRBJ1-1; D might be TRBD1 (5 bases). This TCR derives from a male donor with ankylosing spondylitis or in good health (not recorded which). The chain's CDR3 is CASLYSGEAFF. The DNA of the CDR3 is TGTGCCAGCCTTTACTCAGGGGAAGCTTTCTTT.